This paragraph reports one TCR beta chain. This entry comes from a study of control samples from healthy donors and cancer patients. This CDR3 region has 14 residues. Germline CDR1 reads MNHEY; CDR2 reads SVGEGT. V was pared by 5 bases and J by 2 bases, with 5 bases of the junction left unmatched. This table comes from immunoSEQ multiplex PCR, and its TCRdb copy is limited to in-frame clones, with some not included. The profile covers some 100,000 clones, with about 89% appearing a single time and roughly 18% taken by the ten largest. The gene calls are TRBV6-2 or TRBV6-3 and TRBJ1-2; TRBD1 aligns across 7 bases. The sequenced material came from blood. The TCR originated in a woman aged 50 to 65 in good health. The CDR3 DNA sequence: TGTGCCAGCAGTACAGGGGCCGCAAACTATGGCTACACCTTC. Residues: CASSTGAANYGYTF.